One and the same sample provided the 15 T cell receptor beta chains below, sequenced in a study of T-cell reconstitution after alpha-beta-depleted transplantation in children (dated by TCRdb to about 2016). Libraries came from PCR. The run used an Illumina HiSeq 2500. TCR library preparation used molecular barcoding, with unique molecular identifiers applied to normalize quantification of the TCRbeta repertoire. TCRdb ran its own pipeline on the public reads, namely fastp trimming at Q25 and MiXCR clone calling, and kept in-frame beta chains. Every entry covers one CDR3 protein and lists the most common genes and DNA from its rows. This sample holds about 600,000 distinct CDR3 sequences; over 9.5% were observed only once. About 4.3% of the sample is taken by the ten largest. The specimen comprised PBMCs from the stem cell graft donor, sampled from the stem cell graft. These receptors all come from a human donor who donated a stem cell graft to a child with acute myeloid leukemia.

Ten or more counts support this clonotype. The chain carries TRBV6-2 or TRBV6-3 and TRBJ2-1, with TRBD2 identical over 7 bases. V gave up 8 bases and J gave up 8 bases; unmatched junction bases: 12. The CDR3 is 14 residues long. Germline CDR1 MNHEY, CDR2 SVGEGT. The DNA for the CDR3 is TGTGCCAGCGGTGAGGGCGGGAGAGCCTATGAGCAGTTCTTC. It yields the protein CASGEGGRAYEQFF.

This clonotype came up many times. J is TRBJ2-7 and V is TRBV4-3, with TRBD2 matching 8 bases. The CDR3 consists of 16 residues. V lost 1 base to trimming and J lost 1 base; unmatched junction nucleotides: 6. Germline CDR1 and CDR2: LGHNA and YSLEER. Here the CDR3 DNA reads TGCGCCAGCAGCCAAGGTCGGGAGGGACTGTCCTACGAGCAGTACTTC. The encoded protein is CASSQGREGLSYEQYF.

This clonotype was seen more than once but under ten times. The chain has TRBV6-5 and TRBJ2-5; D unresolved. V was cut by 2 bases and J by 5 bases, with 15 bases left in between. Per the germline V gene, CDR1 is MNHEY and CDR2 is SVGAGI. The CDR3 contains 15 residues. The CDR3 loop is CASSYRPGFSETQYF. The CDR3 DNA is TGTGCCAGCAGTTACAGACCCGGTTTTTCGGAGACCCAGTACTTC.

The CDR3 protein is CASSYFQGYNSPLHF. The CDR3 nucleotides are TGTGCCAGCAGTTATTTCCAGGGCTATAATTCACCCCTCCACTTT. This sequence joins TRBV6-5 and TRBJ1-6, with TRBD1 as a possible D gene (5 bases). The CDR3 covers 15 residues. V lost 3 bases and J 3 bases, leaving 9 bases between the germline ends. CDR1 is MNHEY, CDR2 SVGAGI, per germline.

The rearrangement links TRBV19 to TRBJ2-7; no definite D call. The CDR3 has 14 residues. Germline values: CDR1 LNHDA, CDR2 SQIVND (reference sequence). With 7 bases removed from V and 0 bases from J, the gap between germline ends came to 13 bases. The CDR3 DNA reads TGTGCCAGTAATCCAGGCGGTGGCTCCTACGAGCAGTACTTC. Protein product: CASNPGGGSYEQYF.

This clonotype was found many times. The chain employs TRBV20-1 and TRBJ1-1; 7 bases match TRBD1. Germline values: CDR1 DFQATT, CDR2 SNEGSKA (reference sequence). V was clipped by 5 bases and J by 5 bases; unmatched bases: 14. The CDR3 has 15 residues. In DNA, the CDR3 is TGCAGTGCTGGACCGCAGGAGGGGGCGCGTACTGAAGCTTTCTTT. Protein: CSAGPQEGARTEAFF.

This clonotype was recorded at least ten times. No conserved phenylalanine or tryptophan is present at the end of the CDR3, so a read error is the likely explanation. The chain joins TRBV6-2 or TRBV6-3 to TRBJ2-3; no firm D call. Trimming left V 9 bases short and J 8 bases short, with 18 bases between. CDR1 and CDR2 (germline): MNHEY, SVGEGT. CDR3 length equals 13 residues. The DNA of the CDR3 is TGTGCCAGTGCTCCCCCGACAACAACTACGCAGTATATT. Translated: CASAPPTTTTQYI.

This clonotype was picked up many times. V is TRBV20-1 and J is TRBJ2-7; 8 positions agree with TRBD2. Germline V lookup: CDR1 DFQATT, CDR2 SNEGSKA (reference sequence). Unmatched junction bases numbered 8, after V lost 5 bases and J lost 2 bases. CDR3 length: 14 amino acids. This chain's CDR3 is CSAQGLAVTYEQYF. CDR3 nucleotides: TGCAGTGCTCAAGGACTAGCCGTTACCTACGAGCAGTACTTC.

The chain links TRBV7-3 to TRBJ2-5; TRBD1 might be the D (6 bases). Trimming cost V 3 bases and J 4 bases, with 15 bases left between them. Germline CDR1 and CDR2: SGHTA and FQGTGA. The length of the CDR3 is 15 residues. CDR3 coding DNA: TGTGCCAGCAGCTTGGAGGCAGGGGTGATAGAGACCCAGTACTTC. Translating gives CASSLEAGVIETQYF.

The chain combines TRBV6-2 or TRBV6-3 with TRBJ2-3, with 7 bases fitting TRBD2. Trimming took 6 bases from V and 2 from J; bases not matched to a gene: 5. Germline CDR1 and CDR2: MNHEY and SVGEGT. The CDR3 loop spans 14 amino acids. CDR3 sequence: CASRQAGSTDTQYF. The DNA for the CDR3 is TGTGCCAGCAGGCAAGCGGGATCCACAGATACGCAGTATTTT.

The chain couples TRBV28 to TRBJ2-1; maybe TRBD1 (7 bases). V was cut by 3 bases and J by 3 bases, with 15 bases left in between. The length of the CDR3 is 16 residues. Germline V gene data show CDR1 as MDHEN and CDR2 as SYDVKM. In DNA, the CDR3 is TGTGCCAGCAGTTTGGAGGGACAGACTCGCTACAATGAGCAGTTCTTC. This gives the protein CASSLEGQTRYNEQFF.

The J gene is TRBJ1-2, the V gene TRBV29-1; D gene unclear. The CDR3 length is 11 residues. V shed 6 bases and J shed 6 bases, with 11 bases lying between them. CDR1 is SQVTM and CDR2 is ANQGSEA in the germline V gene. The CDR3 region is CSVKETHGYTF. In DNA, the CDR3 is TGCAGCGTAAAGGAAACTCATGGCTACACCTTC.

This CDR3 is CASSSGTGWGTQYF. In DNA, the CDR3 is TGTGCCAGCAGCTCCGGGACAGGGTGGGGGACCCAGTACTTC. V is TRBV5-5 and J is TRBJ2-5, with 9 bases lining up with TRBD1. CDR1 and CDR2 from the germline V gene are SGHKS and YYEKEE (reference sequence). The CDR3 spans 14 residues. V gave up 3 bases and J gave up 7 bases; unmatched junction bases: 7.

This clonotype has ten or more counts. This chain connects TRBV4-3 to TRBJ2-7, with TRBD1 as a possible D gene (5 bases). Germline CDR1 and CDR2: LGHNA and YSLEER. V was trimmed by 0 bases and J by 2 bases, leaving 11 bases between them. This CDR3 spans 15 amino acids. In DNA, the CDR3 is TGCGCCAGCAGCCAAGACTGGGCAGGGACCTACGAGCAGTACTTC. Translated, it gives CASSQDWAGTYEQYF.

This clonotype appeared a few times. At one boundary the junction diverges from the germline segment, which might be a read error. The gene calls are TRBV7-7 and TRBJ2-7, with D perhaps matching TRBD2 (7 bases). The CDR3 length is 17 residues. Germline V gene lookup returns CDR1 SSHAT and CDR2 FNYEAQ (reference sequence). CDR3 bases: TGTGCTAGCAGCTTAGGGGGGGGTGGGTACCCATCCTACGAGCAGTACTTC. Protein product: CASSLGGGGYPSYEQYF.